This T cell receptor (beta chain) was identified during a study of T cells in Graves' hyperthyroidism and ophthalmopathy. Ophthalmopathy patients all had a Clinical Activity Score of at least 3, a NOSPECS grade of at least 4 and disease under 3 months old. Amplified TCR beta CDR3 regions came from RNA transcripts. Using the HTBI primer set, a first-round RT-PCR was run on the TCR CDR3. Via MiXCR, TCRdb re-called the multiplex PCR reads, giving one row per CDR3 protein. The table includes about 270,000 distinct CDR3 sequences, roughly 22% detected once. Germline V gives CDR1 SGHVS, CDR2 FQNEAQ. This CDR3 has 16 amino acids. V dropped 4 bases and J dropped 9; count of bases not matched to a gene: 9.

The chain joins TRBV7-8 to TRBJ2-1, with 13 bases identical to TRBD2. The TCR originated in a man aged 25 to 40 with Graves' ophthalmopathy. Sequences were obtained from blood. CDR3 DNA: TGTGCCAGCAGCTCCCCTGGGACTAGCGGGATGTTTGAGCAGTTCTTC. Amino acid sequence: CASSSPGTSGMFEQFF.